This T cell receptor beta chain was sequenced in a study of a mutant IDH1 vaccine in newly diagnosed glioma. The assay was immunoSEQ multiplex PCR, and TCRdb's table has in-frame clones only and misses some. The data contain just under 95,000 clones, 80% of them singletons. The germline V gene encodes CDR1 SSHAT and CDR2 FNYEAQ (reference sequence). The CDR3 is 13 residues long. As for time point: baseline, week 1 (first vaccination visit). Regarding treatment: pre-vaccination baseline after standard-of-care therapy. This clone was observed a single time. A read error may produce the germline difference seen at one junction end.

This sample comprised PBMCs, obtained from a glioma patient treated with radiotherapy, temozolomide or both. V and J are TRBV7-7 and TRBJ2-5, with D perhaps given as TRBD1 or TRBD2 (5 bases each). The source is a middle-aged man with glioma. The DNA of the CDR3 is TGTGCTAGCAGCTCGGGACCGAAAGAGACCCAGTACTTC. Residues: CASSSGPKETQYF.